This T cell receptor (beta chain) was observed in a study of blood T cell repertoires in COVID-19. In terms of age and location, participants ranged from about 18 to 89 years and lived in approximately 26 US areas. Participant-given clinical history determined each cohort assignment. Cohort 3 donors counted as recovered after two negative PCRs, clearance, or resolved symptoms. Clones were sequenced by immunoSEQ multiplex PCR, and TCRdb holds only the in-frame ones, with some missing. This table has 490,000 or so clones, 70% to 90% appearing once. This sequence originates from a woman aged 60-75 years who had recovered from COVID-19. Specimen: PBMCs or T cells enriched from blood (not recorded which).

In DNA, the CDR3 is TGTGCCAGCAGCTTAGCAGCGCAGAGCGGGGAGCTGTTTTTT. This gives the protein CASSLAAQSGELFF. The V call is TRBV7-2, the J call TRBJ2-2; unclear D gene. V lost 0 bases to trimming and J lost 7 bases, with 9 bases between them. Per the germline V gene, CDR1 is SGHTA and CDR2 is FQGNSA. This CDR3 is 14 amino acids long.